Below, 21 T cell receptor beta chains from the same sample are listed, as sequenced in a study of cytotoxic CD8 clonotypes in ibrutinib-treated CLL. Only in-frame clones appear in the TCRdb table, and some are missing; sequencing was by immunoSEQ multiplex PCR. Counted here are some 350,000 clones, roughly 71% occurring once; the ten biggest clones make up under 8%. This sample comprised PBMCs, obtained after 36 months of ibrutinib treatment. The receptors stem from a human donor with chronic lymphocytic leukemia.

This clone was seen a few times. The rearrangement uses TRBV18 and TRBJ1-2; D call uncertain. Germline CDR1 is KGHSH and CDR2 is LQKENI. The V gene lost 5 bases and the J gene lost 2 bases, with 9 bases spanning the gap. The CDR3 runs 13 residues. CDR3 sequence: CASSNDINYGYTF. The CDR3 DNA sequence: TGTGCCAGCTCAAACGACATCAACTATGGCTACACCTTC.

CDR3 sequence (DNA): TGCAGCGTTGCTGGGTCCTACGAGCAGTACTTC. As protein: CSVAGSYEQYF. The genes are TRBV29-1 and TRBJ2-7; no reliable D call. This CDR3 is 11 amino acids long. V lost 4 bases and J lost 1, with 5 bases in between. Germline-derived CDR1 and CDR2 are SQVTM and ANQGSEA.

The gene calls are TRBV28 and TRBJ2-4; D is undetermined. The length of the CDR3 is 14 residues. V was pared by 4 bases and J by 0 bases, with 7 bases between. The germline V gene has CDR1 MDHEN and CDR2 SYDVKM. The CDR3 nucleotides are TGTGCCAGCAGTTCGAATTTAGCCAAAAACATTCAGTACTTC. Its protein is CASSSNLAKNIQYF. Full variable domain (remainder filled in from reference TRBV28 and TRBJ2-4): DVKVTQSSRYLVKRTGEKVFLECVQDMDHENMFWYRQDPGLGLRLIYFSYDVKMKEKGDIPEGYSVSREKKERFSLILESASTNQTSMYLCASSSNLAKNIQYFGAGTRLSVL.

The gene calls are TRBV7-9 and TRBJ1-2; D perhaps matches TRBD1 (5 bases). CDR3 length equals 13 residues. V lost 5 bases and J lost 7, with 14 bases in between. The V gene's germline CDR1 is SEHNR and CDR2 FQNEAQ (reference sequence). The CDR3: CASSAWGVGGYTF. The CDR3 DNA reads as TGTGCCAGCAGCGCCTGGGGGGTTGGTGGCTACACCTTC.

J is TRBJ1-5 and V is TRBV28; D not resolved. V was pared by 5 bases and J by 3 bases, with 11 bases between. The CDR3 totals 14 residues. In germline, CDR1 is MDHEN, CDR2 SYDVKM. CDR3 sequence: CASSPYHSNQPQHF. The CDR3 DNA follows: TGTGCCAGCAGTCCATACCACTCCAATCAGCCCCAGCATTTT.

This clone occurred a few times. The chain carries TRBV6-1 and TRBJ2-5; D unresolved. V was cut by 2 bases and J by 2 bases, with 15 bases left in between. This CDR3 is built from 16 residues. The germline CDR1 and CDR2 sequences are MNHNS and SASEGT. The CDR3 coding sequence is TGTGCCAGCAGTGAATGGCTGGCAGACGTACAAGAGACCCAGTACTTC. Protein: CASSEWLADVQETQYF.

This clone was picked up a small number of times. The J gene is TRBJ2-7, the V gene TRBV7-2; TRBD1 matches 7 bases. The V and J ends lost 5 bases and 3 bases, in that order; junction bases with no gene match: 10. CDR1 and CDR2 from the germline V gene are SGHTA and FQGNSA. The CDR3 loop spans 15 amino acids. CDR3: CASSHRGSGVYEQYF. The DNA for the CDR3 is TGTGCCAGCAGCCACAGGGGTAGTGGCGTCTACGAGCAGTACTTC.

V and J are TRBV14 and TRBJ2-7; 9 bases match TRBD2. Germline lookup yields CDR1 SGHDN and CDR2 FVKESK. The V segment lost 4 bases and the J segment 1 base; nucleotides outside the gene matches: 5. CDR3 length: 15 amino acids. The CDR3 spells CASSRRLAASYEQYF. As DNA, the CDR3 is TGTGCCAGCAGCCGCAGACTAGCGGCTTCCTACGAGCAGTACTTC.

This clone was seen more than once but under ten times. J is TRBJ2-7 and V is TRBV5-6; tentative D call: TRBD1 (7 bases). Between the trimmed V and J ends, which lost 4 bases and 2 bases, there was a span of 10 bases. The germline V gene has CDR1 SGHDT and CDR2 YYEEEE. This CDR3 comprises 13 residues. The CDR3 region has the DNA TGTGCCAGCAGCGGGGGGACAGCCTACGAGCAGTACTTC. It specifies CASSGGTAYEQYF. Filled out from reference TRBV5-6 and TRBJ2-7, the complete variable domain reads DAGVTQSPTHLIKTRGQQVTLRCSPKSGHDTVSWYQQALGQGPQFIFQYYEEEERQRGNFPDRFSGHQFPNYSSELNVNALLLGDSALYLCASSGGTAYEQYFGPGTRLTVT.

The V call is TRBV5-4, the J call TRBJ2-5; 10 bases line up with TRBD1. The DNA end favors TRBJ2-7, so the J call may be wrong. CDR1 is SGHNT and CDR2 is YYREEE in the germline V gene (reference sequence). CDR3 size: 15 residues. In DNA form, the CDR3 reads TGTGCCAGCAGCTTGGGGGGACAGGGGCTTTACGAGCAGTACTTC. Encoded protein: CASSLGGQGLYEQYF.

The chain joins TRBV19 to TRBJ2-3; 7 bases line up with TRBD1. Looked up from germline, CDR1 is LNHDA and CDR2 is SQIVND (reference sequence). The junction had 9 bases not matched to a gene; V was cut back by 5 bases and J by 4 bases. This CDR3 has 15 amino acids. This CDR3 reads CASSPTNRGSDTQYF. CDR3 coding DNA: TGTGCCAGTAGTCCCACCAACAGGGGCTCAGATACGCAGTATTTT.

V is TRBV19 and J is TRBJ2-1; TRBD2 matches at 12 bases. CDR1 and CDR2 from the germline V gene are LNHDA and SQIVND (reference sequence). With V trimmed by 7 bases and J by 7 bases, 5 bases remained unmatched. This CDR3 is built from 14 residues. The CDR3 spells CASNPSGRENEQFF. The CDR3, as DNA: TGTGCCAGTAACCCTAGCGGGAGGGAGAATGAGCAGTTCTTC.

In its sample, this clone was seen a few times. The V gene is TRBV2, the J gene TRBJ1-5; 8 bases are a match to TRBD1. Germline V gives CDR1 SNHLY, CDR2 FYNNEI. V gave up 4 bases and J gave up 7 bases; unmatched junction bases: 6. The CDR3 extends over 14 amino acids. The CDR3 protein is CASSGRGLGQPQHF. Written as DNA, the CDR3 is TGTGCCAGCAGTGGCAGGGGGCTAGGGCAGCCCCAGCATTTT.

V is TRBV7-3 and J is TRBJ2-7, with 8 nucleotides matching TRBD2. This CDR3 is built from 15 residues. Germline CDR1 is SGHTA and CDR2 is FQGTGA. With 5 bases clipped from V and 5 bases from J, the junction kept 11 bases outside the gene matches. The DNA of the CDR3 is TGTGCCAGCAGCCCGACCGGGACTAGTGTTCACGAGCAGTACTTC. This sequence encodes CASSPTGTSVHEQYF.

This clone showed up just once. The V call is TRBV19, the J call TRBJ2-7; 11 bases map to TRBD1. The CDR3 contains 15 residues. CDR1 LNHDA and CDR2 SQIVND come from the germline V gene (reference sequence). The V segment lost 7 bases and the J segment 5 bases; nucleotides outside the gene matches: 10. The CDR3 here is CASTIGQGASHEQYF. The CDR3 coding sequence is TGTGCCAGTACAATCGGACAGGGGGCTTCTCACGAGCAGTACTTC. Full variable domain (missing parts from reference TRBV19 and TRBJ2-7): DGGITQSPKYLFRKEGQNVTLSCEQNLNHDAMYWYRQDPGQGLRLIYYSQIVNDFQKGDIAEGYSVSREKKESFPLTVTSAQKNPTAFYLCASTIGQGASHEQYFGPGTRLTVT.

The V gene is TRBV6-1, the J gene TRBJ2-7; a possible D gene is TRBD2 (6 bases). Germline CDR1 is MNHNS and CDR2 is SASEGT. Deletions cut 4 bases from V and 3 bases from J, with 10 bases between. The CDR3 sequence is 13 residues long. The CDR3 region is CASSVDGGYEQYF. As DNA, the CDR3 is TGTGCCAGCAGTGTCGACGGGGGCTACGAGCAGTACTTC.

This clone was counted a single time. The same CDR3 arises from other DNA sequences in this sample as well. The J gene is TRBJ2-7, the V gene TRBV6-1; perhaps TRBD1 as D (6 bases). This CDR3 has 14 amino acids. The V gene's germline CDR1 is MNHNS and CDR2 SASEGT. Trimming cost V 3 bases and J 2 bases, with 11 bases left between them. The CDR3 sequence is CASSDRGSTYEQYF. The CDR3, as DNA: TGTGCCAGCAGTGACAGGGGCAGCACCTACGAGCAGTACTTC.

This rearrangement joins TRBV2 to TRBJ1-5, with a weak D call TRBD1 (6 bases). The V gene's germline CDR1 is SNHLY and CDR2 FYNNEI. V lost 4 bases, J lost 6 bases, and 22 bases lay in between. There are 17 residues in the CDR3. CDR3 amino acids: CASSGGDNFLASQPQHF. The CDR3 nucleotides are TGTGCCAGCAGTGGGGGGGACAACTTCTTAGCGAGTCAGCCCCAGCATTTT.

The chain employs TRBV7-3 and TRBJ2-7; 8 nucleotides agree with TRBD1. The CDR3 runs 15 residues. The germline V gene has CDR1 SGHTA and CDR2 FQGTGA. J was trimmed by 3 bases and V by 5 bases; bases with no gene match: 9. This CDR3 is CASSTDRGPFYEQYF. CDR3 in DNA: TGTGCCAGCAGCACCGACAGGGGTCCTTTCTACGAGCAGTACTTC. Together with reference TRBV7-3 and TRBJ2-7, the CDR3 gives the full variable domain: GAGVSQTPSNKVTEKGKYVELRCDPISGHTALYWYRQSLGQGPEFLIYFQGTGAADDSGLPNDRFFAVRPEGSVSTLKIQRTERGDSAVYLCASSTDRGPFYEQYFGPGTRLTVT.

This clone appeared once. CDR3 nucleotides: TGTGCCAGCTCACCAGGGGGGCCGTTTTACTACGAGCAGTACTTC. Translation: CASSPGGPFYYEQYF. The chain is built from TRBV18 and TRBJ2-7, with D possibly being TRBD1 or TRBD2 (6 bases each). V was pared by 2 bases and J by 3 bases, with 14 bases between. Germline V gene data show CDR1 as KGHSH and CDR2 as LQKENI. The CDR3 has 15 amino acids.

V and J are TRBV29-1 and TRBJ2-5, with D tentatively TRBD1 (7 bases). CDR3 length: 15 residues. The ends were cut back, 4 bases at V and 3 bases at J, with 18 bases in the middle. Per germline, CDR1 SQVTM and CDR2 ANQGSEA. CDR3 sequence reads: CSVGHRGGLKETQYF. The CDR3, as DNA: TGCAGCGTTGGGCACAGGGGAGGTTTGAAAGAGACCCAGTACTTC.